What follows are 4 T cell receptor beta chains derived from one specimen sequenced in a study of cytomegalovirus exposure and HLA in healthy donors. The PCR made use of 60 Vbeta and 13 Jbeta primers. Measured with immunoSEQ multiplex PCR; TCRdb has only the in-frame clones, and not every one. Of about 160,000 clones in the sample, about 71% were seen once. The sequencing input was PBMCs. These receptors came from a woman in her 30s in good health and CMV-seronegative.

The V gene is TRBV14, the J gene TRBJ1-1; TRBD1 is a possible D gene (6 bases). Germline values: CDR1 SGHDN, CDR2 FVKESK. The CDR3 loop spans 15 amino acids. The germline V and J ends were trimmed by 1 base and 0 bases, with 9 bases remaining between them. As DNA, the CDR3 is TGTGCCAGCAGCCAAGTAAAGGGGGTGAACACTGAAGCTTTCTTT. Its translation: CASSQVKGVNTEAFF.

The V call is TRBV28, the J call TRBJ2-5; 8 nucleotides agree with TRBD1. Germline CDR1 MDHEN, CDR2 SYDVKM. This CDR3 region has 15 residues. V lost 4 bases, J lost 1 base, and 5 bases stayed unmatched. CDR3 amino acids: CASSSRTGFQETQYF. The CDR3 nucleotides are TGTGCCAGCAGTTCACGGACAGGGTTCCAAGAGACCCAGTACTTC.

This clone was counted a few times. This chain uses TRBV7-6 with TRBJ1-5, with 7 nucleotides matching TRBD1. The CDR3 covers 17 residues. CDR1 is SGHVS and CDR2 is FNYEAQ in the germline V gene. V dropped 0 bases and J dropped 8; count of bases not matched to a gene: 13. CDR3 in DNA: TGTGCCAGCAGCTTAGCACCCCTGACAGGGAAGGGGAAGCCCCAGCATTTT. This sequence encodes CASSLAPLTGKGKPQHF.

This sequence joins TRBV9 and TRBJ2-7; TRBD2 is a possible D gene (6 bases). V gave up 0 bases and J gave up 5 bases, with 15 bases separating them. The CDR3 covers 15 residues. In germline, CDR1 is SGDLS, CDR2 YYNGEE. CDR3 amino acids: CASSVGPGTAHEQYF. The CDR3, as DNA: TGTGCCAGCAGCGTAGGTCCCGGGACTGCCCACGAGCAGTACTTC.